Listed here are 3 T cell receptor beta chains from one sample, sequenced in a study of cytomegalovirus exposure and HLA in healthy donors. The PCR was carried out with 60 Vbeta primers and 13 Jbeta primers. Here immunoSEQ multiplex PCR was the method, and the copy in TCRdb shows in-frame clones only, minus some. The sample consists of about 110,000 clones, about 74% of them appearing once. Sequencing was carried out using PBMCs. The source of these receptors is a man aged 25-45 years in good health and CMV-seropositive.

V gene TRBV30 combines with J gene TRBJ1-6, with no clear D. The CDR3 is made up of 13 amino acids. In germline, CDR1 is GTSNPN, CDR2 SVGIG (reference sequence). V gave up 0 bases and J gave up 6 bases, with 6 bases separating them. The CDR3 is CAWSVPGNSPLHF. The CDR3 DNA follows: TGTGCCTGGAGTGTCCCAGGTAATTCACCCCTCCACTTT.

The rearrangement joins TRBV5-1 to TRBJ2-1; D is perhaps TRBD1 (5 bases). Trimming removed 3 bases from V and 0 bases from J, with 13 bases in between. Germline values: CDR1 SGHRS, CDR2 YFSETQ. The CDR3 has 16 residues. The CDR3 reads CASSWLDTGSYNEQFF. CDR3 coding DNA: TGCGCCAGCAGCTGGCTGGACACAGGCTCCTACAATGAGCAGTTCTTC. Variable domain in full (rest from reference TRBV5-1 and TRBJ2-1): KAGVTQTPRYLIKTRGQQVTLSCSPISGHRSVSWYQQTPGQGLQFLFEYFSETQRNKGNFPGRFSGRQFSNSRSEMNVSTLELGDSALYLCASSWLDTGSYNEQFFGPGTRLTVL.

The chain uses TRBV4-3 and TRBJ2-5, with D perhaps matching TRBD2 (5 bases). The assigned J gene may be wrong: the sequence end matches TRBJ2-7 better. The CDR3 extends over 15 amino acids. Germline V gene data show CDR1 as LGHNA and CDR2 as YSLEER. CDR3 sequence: CASSQDTGSSYEQYF. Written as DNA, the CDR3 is TGCGCCAGCAGCCAAGATACGGGGAGCTCCTACGAGCAGTACTTC.